A single sample gave rise to the 23 T cell receptor beta chains below, sequenced in a study of siplizumab effects on memory and regulatory T cells. The protocol was immunoSEQ multiplex PCR, while the TCRdb copy is restricted to in-frame clones and leaves out a portion. The sample has 55,000 to 65,000 clones, around 98% seen once. The sample was naive CD8+ T cells sorted from blood. These receptor sequences come from a human donor in good health.

The chain recombines TRBV28 with TRBJ2-7; tentatively, D is TRBD1 (5 bases). In germline, CDR1 is MDHEN, CDR2 SYDVKM. The CDR3 extends over 14 amino acids. Trimming took off 4 bases at V and 3 bases at J, with 13 bases between the two ends. In DNA, the CDR3 is TGTGCCAGCAGTTCCAGGGTAGGTTTCTACGAGCAGTACTTC. It translates to CASSSRVGFYEQYF.

The chain has TRBV5-1 and TRBJ2-1; the match to TRBD1 covers 9 bases. Germline values: CDR1 SGHRS, CDR2 YFSETQ. Trimming at V came to 0 bases and at J to 9 bases, leaving 10 bases not matched to a gene. CDR3 length equals 16 residues. In DNA form, the CDR3 reads TGCGCCAGCAGCTTGGACGGGACAGGGTATTCAGTTGAGCAGTTCTTC. Translated: CASSLDGTGYSVEQFF. Full variable domain (rest looked up from reference TRBV5-1 and TRBJ2-1): KAGVTQTPRYLIKTRGQQVTLSCSPISGHRSVSWYQQTPGQGLQFLFEYFSETQRNKGNFPGRFSGRQFSNSRSEMNVSTLELGDSALYLCASSLDGTGYSVEQFFGPGTRLTVL.

The chain uses TRBV7-9 and TRBJ1-5; D unresolved. The CDR3 extends over 12 amino acids. V was clipped by 4 bases and J by 4 bases, with 5 bases between them. From germline, CDR1 is SEHNR and CDR2 FQNEAQ (reference sequence). The CDR3 here is CASSSPNQPQHF. For the CDR3, the DNA is TGTGCCAGCAGCTCTCCTAATCAGCCCCAGCATTTT.

This rearrangement joins TRBV7-6 to TRBJ2-7; no firm D call. Germline CDR1 SGHVS, CDR2 FNYEAQ. The CDR3 spans 13 residues. Trimming stripped 1 base from V and 6 bases from J, with 10 bases between. The CDR3 region is CASSLEQVGEQYF. CDR3 DNA sequence: TGTGCCAGCAGCTTAGAGCAAGTGGGCGAGCAGTACTTC.

V and J are TRBV5-1 and TRBJ2-5; 13 nucleotides agree with TRBD2. This CDR3 is built from 15 residues. Germline loops: CDR1 SGHRS, CDR2 YFSETQ. V dropped 4 bases and J dropped 5; count of bases not matched to a gene: 5. The CDR3 sequence: CASSAGTSGTETQYF. The CDR3 region has the DNA TGCGCCAGCAGCGCCGGGACTAGCGGGACTGAGACCCAGTACTTC.

Only one count was recorded for this clone. The chain carries TRBV12-5 and TRBJ1-3; D call uncertain. Trimming pared 8 bases from V and 0 bases from J, leaving 14 bases between. Germline V gene sequence: CDR1 LGHNT, CDR2 FRNRAP. There are 15 residues in the CDR3. CDR3 sequence: CASSGVDVSGNTIYF. In DNA, the CDR3 is TGTGCTAGTTCGGGAGTAGACGTCTCTGGAAACACCATATATTTT.

Turning to this clone: The junction does not match germline at one end; this may be a read error. The rearrangement uses TRBV7-7 and TRBJ2-2; unclear D gene. Germline V CDR1 and CDR2: SSHAT, FNYEAQ (reference sequence). The CDR3 covers 14 residues. CDR3 in amino acids: CASSPLGLTGELFF. The CDR3 DNA reads TGTGCTAGCAGCCCACTCGGCCTCACCGGGGAGCTGTTTTTT. The full variable domain, its missing parts supplied by reference TRBV7-7 and TRBJ2-2, is GAGVSQSPRYKVTKRGQDVTLRCDPISSHATLYWYQQALGQGPEFLTYFNYEAQPDKSGLPSDRFSAERPEGSISTLTIQRTEQRDSAMYRCASSPLGLTGELFFGEGSRLTVL.

The chain links TRBV6-5 to TRBJ2-3; D might be TRBD2 (6 bases). Deletions cut 10 bases from V and 2 bases from J, with 10 bases between. Germline CDR1 reads MNHEY; CDR2 reads SVGAGI. The CDR3 spans 12 residues. DNA for the CDR3: TGTGCCACCCGGGACTTCACAGATACGCAGTATTTT. Translation gives CATRDFTDTQYF.

The chain is built from TRBV28 and TRBJ1-1, with D unresolved. V was pared by 8 bases and J by 3 bases, with 10 bases between. This CDR3 spans 12 amino acids. Per the germline V gene, CDR1 is MDHEN and CDR2 is SYDVKM. The CDR3 loop is CASHLDHTEAFF. The CDR3 nucleotides are TGTGCCAGCCACTTAGACCACACTGAAGCTTTCTTT.

The gene calls are TRBV4-1 and TRBJ2-5; either TRBD1 or TRBD2 may fit D (5 bases each). Looked up from germline, CDR1 is MGHRA and CDR2 is YSYEKL. This CDR3 contains 15 residues. The ends were cut back, 4 bases at V and 1 base at J, with 13 bases in the middle. CDR3 region: CASSPPKGTQETQYF. In nucleotides, the CDR3 is TGCGCCAGCAGCCCCCCTAAAGGGACCCAAGAGACCCAGTACTTC.

The V gene is TRBV21-1, the J gene TRBJ2-5; the table's D gene call, TRBD1, was not cross checked with the DNA. TRBV21-1 corresponds to a pseudogene. The CDR3 is 14 residues long. The CDR3 reads CASPRGGGAGTQYF. The CDR3 DNA is TGTGCCAGCCCCAGGGGTGGGGGCGCGGGGACCCAGTACTTC.

This clone was seen once. The CDR3 nucleotides read TGTGCCAGCAGCCCTAGCGGGAGGGGCACAGATACGCAGTATTTT. Its translation is CASSPSGRGTDTQYF. The V and J genes are TRBV7-9 and TRBJ2-3; TRBD2 matches 12 bases. Germline loops: CDR1 SEHNR, CDR2 FQNEAQ (reference sequence). J lost 1 base, V lost 5 bases, and 1 base had no gene match. The CDR3 has 15 residues.

The rearrangement uses TRBV5-1 and TRBJ2-2; D ambiguous. The germline gives CDR1 SGHRS, CDR2 YFSETQ. V lost 4 bases to trimming and J lost 4 bases, with 11 bases between them. This CDR3 has 14 residues. The CDR3: CASSPQGSTGELFF. CDR3 DNA sequence: TGCGCCAGCAGCCCCCAAGGGTCCACCGGGGAGCTGTTTTTT.

Concerning this clone: The junction differs from germline at one of its ends, possibly a read error. The chain employs TRBV6-1 and TRBJ1-5; D uncertain. This CDR3 contains 11 residues. Germline CDR1 reads MNHNS; CDR2 reads SASEGT. This chain's CDR3 is CASNLRAWIAF. The DNA for the CDR3 is TGTGCCAGCAACCTCCGGGCCTGGATCGCGTTT.

This sequence joins TRBV29-1 and TRBJ1-1; TRBD1 agrees at 10 bases. V lost 5 bases to trimming and J lost 3 bases; unmatched junction nucleotides: 3. The CDR3 is 13 amino acids. CDR1 and CDR2 (germline): SQVTM, ANQGSEA. CDR3 DNA: TGCAGCGTTAGGACAGGGGGTTACACTGAAGCTTTCTTT. Translation: CSVRTGGYTEAFF. The entire variable domain, with the rest obtained from reference TRBV29-1 and TRBJ1-1, is as follows: SAVISQKPSRDICQRGTSLTIQCQVDSQVTMMFWYRQQPGQSLTLIATANQGSEATYESGFVIDKFPISRPNLTFSTLTVSNMSPEDSSIYLCSVRTGGYTEAFFGQGTRLTVV.

The chain uses TRBV4-2 and TRBJ2-2; D ambiguous. V was clipped by 1 base and J by 6 bases, with 9 bases between them. Germline V gives CDR1 LGHNA, CDR2 YNFKEQ. The CDR3 is 14 amino acids. As DNA, the CDR3 is TGTGCCAGCAGCCAAGGCGGCGATCCCGGGGAGCTGTTTTTT. Residues: CASSQGGDPGELFF.

A note on this clone: The sample contains more than one DNA sequence encoding this CDR3. The chain carries TRBV9 and TRBJ2-1, with D perhaps being TRBD1 or TRBD2 (5 bases each). The V end lost 5 bases, the J end lost 6 bases, and 6 bases lay between the germline ends. In germline, CDR1 is SGDLS, CDR2 YYNGEE. The CDR3 runs to 11 residues. The CDR3 region is CASSGGNEQFF. CDR3 sequence (DNA): TGTGCCAGCAGTGGGGGCAATGAGCAGTTCTTC.

The chain employs TRBV7-2 and TRBJ2-5, with D hard to call. CDR3 size: 14 residues. The germline gives CDR1 SGHTA, CDR2 FQGNSA. V was clipped by 1 base and J by 3 bases, with 9 bases between them. In DNA, the CDR3 is TGTGCCAGCAGCTTAGGGCTCGAAGAAGAGACCCAGTACTTC. Protein product: CASSLGLEEETQYF.

The V gene is TRBV27, the J gene TRBJ2-1; 7 positions agree with TRBD2. This CDR3 spans 14 amino acids. Germline V lookup: CDR1 MNHEY, CDR2 SMNVEV (reference sequence). The ends lost 3 bases at V and 7 bases at J; junction bases unmatched: 6. CDR3: CASSLSSGGNEQFF. For the CDR3, the DNA is TGTGCCAGCAGTTTGTCGTCCGGGGGGAATGAGCAGTTCTTC.

This chain uses TRBV30 with TRBJ1-5, with a tentative D call TRBD1 (5 bases). The CDR3 sequence is 17 residues long. CDR1 is GTSNPN and CDR2 is SVGIG in the germline V gene (reference sequence). V was clipped by 1 base and J by 6 bases, with 22 bases between them. CDR3 sequence reads: CAWSAGSRTMESQPQHF. The CDR3 nucleotides read TGTGCCTGGAGTGCCGGATCTAGGACAATGGAAAGTCAGCCCCAGCATTTT.

The gene calls are TRBV7-8 and TRBJ2-1; D possibly corresponds to TRBD2 (5 bases). The CDR3 totals 16 residues. Trimming stripped 5 bases from V and 2 bases from J, with 16 bases between. The V gene's germline CDR1 is SGHVS and CDR2 FQNEAQ. The CDR3 loop is CASSLGLATAYNEQFF. The CDR3 nucleotides are TGTGCCAGCAGCCTAGGGCTAGCAACGGCCTACAATGAGCAGTTCTTC.

The chain couples TRBV2 to TRBJ1-5, with 7 bases fitting TRBD1. Looked up from germline, CDR1 is SNHLY and CDR2 is FYNNEI. The CDR3 totals 14 residues. V lost 6 bases, J lost 4 bases, and 6 bases stayed unmatched. The CDR3 loop reads CASSWTGRNQPQHF. CDR3 bases: TGTGCCAGCAGCTGGACAGGAAGGAATCAGCCCCAGCATTTT.

The chain combines TRBV9 with TRBJ2-2; no reliable D call. The V and J ends lost 4 bases and 8 bases respectively, with 6 bases between them. This CDR3 spans 11 amino acids. Germline loops: CDR1 SGDLS, CDR2 YYNGEE. The CDR3 spells CASSFAGELFF. The CDR3 DNA follows: TGTGCCAGCAGCTTCGCTGGGGAGCTGTTTTTT.